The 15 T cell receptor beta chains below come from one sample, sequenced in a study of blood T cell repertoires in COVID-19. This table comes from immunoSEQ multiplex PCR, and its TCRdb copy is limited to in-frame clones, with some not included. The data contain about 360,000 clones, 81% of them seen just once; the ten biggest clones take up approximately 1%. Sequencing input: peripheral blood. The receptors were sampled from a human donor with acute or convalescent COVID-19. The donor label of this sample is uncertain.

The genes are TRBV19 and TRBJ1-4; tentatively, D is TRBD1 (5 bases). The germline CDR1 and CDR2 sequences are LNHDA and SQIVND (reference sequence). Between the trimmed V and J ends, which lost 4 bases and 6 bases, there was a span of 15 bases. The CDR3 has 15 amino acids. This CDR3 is CASSTRRGEDEKLFF. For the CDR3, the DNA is TGTGCCAGTAGTACCAGACGGGGGGAGGATGAAAAACTGTTTTTT.

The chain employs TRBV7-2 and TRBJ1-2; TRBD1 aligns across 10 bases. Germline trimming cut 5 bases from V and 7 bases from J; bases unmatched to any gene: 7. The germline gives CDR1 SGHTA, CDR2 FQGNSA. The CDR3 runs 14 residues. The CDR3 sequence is CASSRKTGGSGYTF. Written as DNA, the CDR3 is TGTGCCAGCAGCCGTAAGACAGGGGGCTCTGGCTACACCTTC. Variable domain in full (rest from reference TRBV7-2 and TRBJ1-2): GAGVSQSPSNKVTEKGKDVELRCDPISGHTALYWYRQSLGQGLEFLIYFQGNSAPDKSGLPSDRFSAERTGGSVSTLTIQRTQQEDSAVYLCASSRKTGGSGYTFGSGTRLTVV.

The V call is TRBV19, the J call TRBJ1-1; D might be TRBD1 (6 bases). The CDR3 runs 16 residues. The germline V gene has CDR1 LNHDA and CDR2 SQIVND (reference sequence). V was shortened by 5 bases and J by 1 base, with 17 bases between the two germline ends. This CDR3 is CASSGDVRGGNTEAFF. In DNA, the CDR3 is TGTGCCAGTAGTGGCGATGTGCGAGGGGGGAACACTGAAGCTTTCTTT.

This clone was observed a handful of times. The CDR3 sequence: CASRPRQGAGGNTIYF. CDR3 bases: TGTGCCAGCCGTCCTCGACAGGGGGCTGGTGGAAACACCATATATTTT. The chain is built from TRBV27 and TRBJ1-3; TRBD1 matches 10 bases. In germline, CDR1 is MNHEY, CDR2 SMNVEV (reference sequence). The CDR3 is 16 residues long. The junction had 10 bases not matched to a gene; V was cut back by 8 bases and J by 3 bases.

This CDR3 is CASSLGRRSYEQYF. The CDR3 DNA sequence: TGTGCCAGCAGCTTGGGGAGGCGATCCTACGAGCAGTACTTC. The rearrangement links TRBV5-8 to TRBJ2-7, with D possibly matching TRBD2 (5 bases). This CDR3 has 14 amino acids. In germline, CDR1 is SGHTS, CDR2 YDEGEE. V was trimmed by 0 bases and J by 1 base, leaving 8 bases between them.

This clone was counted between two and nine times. In nucleotides, the CDR3 is TGTGCCAGCAGCCTTCGGACAGGCCGCAATGGCTACACCTTC. It encodes CASSLRTGRNGYTF. The V call is TRBV3-1 (or the pseudogene TRBV3-2), the J call TRBJ1-2; 7 nucleotides agree with TRBD1. V lost 4 bases, J lost 6 bases, and 8 bases stayed unmatched. The CDR3 extends over 14 amino acids. Germline V gives CDR1 LGHDT, CDR2 YNNKEL (reference sequence).

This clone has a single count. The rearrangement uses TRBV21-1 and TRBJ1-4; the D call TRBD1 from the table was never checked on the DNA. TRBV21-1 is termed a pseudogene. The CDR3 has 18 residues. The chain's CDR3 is CASSKARDRPLVHEKLFF. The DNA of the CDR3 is TGTGCCAGCAGCAAAGCGCGGGACAGGCCTCTTGTTCATGAAAAACTGTTTTTT.

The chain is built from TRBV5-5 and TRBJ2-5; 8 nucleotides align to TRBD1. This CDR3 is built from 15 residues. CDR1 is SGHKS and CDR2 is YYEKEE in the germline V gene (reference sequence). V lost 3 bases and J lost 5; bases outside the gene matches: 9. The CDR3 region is CASSSYQGAGETQYF. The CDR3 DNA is TGTGCCAGCAGCTCTTATCAGGGGGCTGGTGAGACCCAGTACTTC.

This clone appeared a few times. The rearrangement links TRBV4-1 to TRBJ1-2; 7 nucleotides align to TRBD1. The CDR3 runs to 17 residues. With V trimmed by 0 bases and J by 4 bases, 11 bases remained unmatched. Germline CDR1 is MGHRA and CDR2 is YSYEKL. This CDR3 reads CASSQDRLGQEGYGYTF. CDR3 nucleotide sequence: TGCGCCAGCAGCCAAGATCGGCTCGGACAGGAGGGCTATGGCTACACCTTC.

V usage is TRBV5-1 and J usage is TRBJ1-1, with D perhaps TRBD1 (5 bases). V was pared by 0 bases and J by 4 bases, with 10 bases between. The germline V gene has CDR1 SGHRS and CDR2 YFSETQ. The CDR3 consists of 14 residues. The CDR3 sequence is CASSLGRGSTEAFF. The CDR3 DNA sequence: TGCGCCAGCAGCTTGGGTCGGGGGAGCACTGAAGCTTTCTTT.

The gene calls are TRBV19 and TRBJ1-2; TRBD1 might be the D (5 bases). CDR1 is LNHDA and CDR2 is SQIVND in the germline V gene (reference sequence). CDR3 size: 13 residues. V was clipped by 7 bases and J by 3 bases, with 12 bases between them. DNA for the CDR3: TGTGCCAGTAACTGGGGACTTCACTATGGCTACACCTTC. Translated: CASNWGLHYGYTF. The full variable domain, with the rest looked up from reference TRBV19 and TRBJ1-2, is DGGITQSPKYLFRKEGQNVTLSCEQNLNHDAMYWYRQDPGQGLRLIYYSQIVNDFQKGDIAEGYSVSREKKESFPLTVTSAQKNPTAFYLCASNWGLHYGYTFGSGTRLTVV.

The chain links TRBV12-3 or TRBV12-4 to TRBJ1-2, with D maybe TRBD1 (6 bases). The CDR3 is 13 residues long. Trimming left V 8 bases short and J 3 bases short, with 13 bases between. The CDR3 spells CASRDNVDYGYTF. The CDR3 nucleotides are TGTGCCAGCCGGGACAACGTCGACTATGGCTACACCTTC.

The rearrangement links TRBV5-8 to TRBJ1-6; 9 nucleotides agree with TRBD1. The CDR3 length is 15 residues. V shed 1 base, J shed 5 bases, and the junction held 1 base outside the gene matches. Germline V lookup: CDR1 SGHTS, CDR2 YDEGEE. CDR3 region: CASSLRDRDNSPLHF. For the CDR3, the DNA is TGTGCCAGCAGCTTGCGGGACAGGGATAATTCACCCCTCCACTTT.

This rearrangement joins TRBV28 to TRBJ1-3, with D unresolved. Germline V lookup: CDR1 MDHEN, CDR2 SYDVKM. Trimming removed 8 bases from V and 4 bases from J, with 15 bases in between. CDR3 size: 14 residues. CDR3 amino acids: CASVEQPEGNTIYF. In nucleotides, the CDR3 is TGTGCCAGCGTCGAACAGCCTGAAGGAAACACCATATATTTT.

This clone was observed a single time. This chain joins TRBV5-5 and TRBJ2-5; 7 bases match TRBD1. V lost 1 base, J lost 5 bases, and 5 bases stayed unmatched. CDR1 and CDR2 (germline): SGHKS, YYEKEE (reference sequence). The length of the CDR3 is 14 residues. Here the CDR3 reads CASSLRGGYETQYF. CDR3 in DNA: TGTGCCAGCAGCTTGAGAGGGGGCTATGAGACCCAGTACTTC.